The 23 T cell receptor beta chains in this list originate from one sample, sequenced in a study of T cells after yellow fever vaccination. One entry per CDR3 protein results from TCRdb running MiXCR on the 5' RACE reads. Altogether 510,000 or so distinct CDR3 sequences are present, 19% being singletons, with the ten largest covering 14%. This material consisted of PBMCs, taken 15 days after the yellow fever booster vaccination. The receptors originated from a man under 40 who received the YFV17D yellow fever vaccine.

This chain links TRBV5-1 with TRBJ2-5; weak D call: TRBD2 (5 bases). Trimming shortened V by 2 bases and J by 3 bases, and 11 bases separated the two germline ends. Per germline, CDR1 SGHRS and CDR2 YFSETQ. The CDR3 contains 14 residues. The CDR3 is CASSFGLEKETQYF. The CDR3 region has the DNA TGCGCCAGCAGCTTCGGACTGGAGAAAGAGACCCAGTACTTC.

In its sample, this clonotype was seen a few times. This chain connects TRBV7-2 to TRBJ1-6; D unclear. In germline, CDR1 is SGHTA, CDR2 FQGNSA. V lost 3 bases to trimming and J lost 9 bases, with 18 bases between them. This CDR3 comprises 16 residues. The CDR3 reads CASSLRSEPRISPLHF. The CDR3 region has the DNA TGTGCCAGCAGCTTGCGTTCGGAACCTAGGATTTCACCCCTCCACTTT. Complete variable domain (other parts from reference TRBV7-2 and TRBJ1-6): GAGVSQSPSNKVTEKGKDVELRCDPISGHTALYWYRQSLGQGLEFLIYFQGNSAPDKSGLPSDRFSAERTGGSVSTLTIQRTQQEDSAVYLCASSLRSEPRISPLHFGNGTRLTVT.

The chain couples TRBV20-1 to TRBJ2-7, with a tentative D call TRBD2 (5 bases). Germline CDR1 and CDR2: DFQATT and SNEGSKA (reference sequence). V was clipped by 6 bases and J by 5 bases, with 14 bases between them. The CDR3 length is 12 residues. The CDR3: CSAPGLFNEQYF. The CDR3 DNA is TGCAGTGCCCCTGGACTTTTTAACGAGCAGTACTTC.

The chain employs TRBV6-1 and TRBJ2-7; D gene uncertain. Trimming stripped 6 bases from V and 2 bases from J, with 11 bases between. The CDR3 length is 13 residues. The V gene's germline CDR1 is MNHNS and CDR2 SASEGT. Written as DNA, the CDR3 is TGTGCCAGCAGCTCGGCGGAAGCCTACGAGCAGTACTTC. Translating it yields CASSSAEAYEQYF.

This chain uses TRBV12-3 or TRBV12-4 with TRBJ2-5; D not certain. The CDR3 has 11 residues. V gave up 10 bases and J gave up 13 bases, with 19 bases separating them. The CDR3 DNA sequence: TGTGCCACCCGGATGGCTAGGAAGTTGTACTTC. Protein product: CATRMARKLYF.

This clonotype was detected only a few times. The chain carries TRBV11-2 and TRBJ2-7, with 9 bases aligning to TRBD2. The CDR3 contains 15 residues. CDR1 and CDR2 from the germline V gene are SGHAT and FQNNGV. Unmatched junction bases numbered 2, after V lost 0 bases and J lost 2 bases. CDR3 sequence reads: CASSLEVAGAYEQYF. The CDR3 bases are TGTGCCAGCAGCTTAGAGGTAGCGGGGGCCTACGAGCAGTACTTC. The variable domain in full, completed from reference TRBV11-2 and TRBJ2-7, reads EAGVAQSPRYKIIEKRQSVAFWCNPISGHATLYWYQQILGQGPKLLIQFQNNGVVDDSQLPKDRFSAERLKGVDSTLKIQPAKLEDSAVYLCASSLEVAGAYEQYFGPGTRLTVT.

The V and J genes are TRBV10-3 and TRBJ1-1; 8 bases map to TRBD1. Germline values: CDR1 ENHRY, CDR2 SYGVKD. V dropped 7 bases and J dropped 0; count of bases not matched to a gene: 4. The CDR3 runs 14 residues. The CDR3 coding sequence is TGTGCCATCACAGGGGGCGCTTTGAACACTGAAGCTTTCTTT. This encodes CAITGGALNTEAFF.

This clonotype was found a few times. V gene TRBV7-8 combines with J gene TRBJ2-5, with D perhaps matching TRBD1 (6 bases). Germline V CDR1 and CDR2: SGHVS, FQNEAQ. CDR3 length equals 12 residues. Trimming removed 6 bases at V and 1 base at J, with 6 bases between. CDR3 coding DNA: TGTGCCAGCAGGACAGGCCAAGAGACCCAGTACTTC. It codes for CASRTGQETQYF.

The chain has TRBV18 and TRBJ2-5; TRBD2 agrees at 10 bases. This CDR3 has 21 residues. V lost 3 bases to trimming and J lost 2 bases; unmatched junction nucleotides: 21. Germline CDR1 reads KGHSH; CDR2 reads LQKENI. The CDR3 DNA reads TGTGCCAGCTCACCCCCAGAGTCGAGGTCTAGCGGGAGTCCGGATCAAGAGACCCAGTACTTC. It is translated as CASSPPESRSSGSPDQETQYF.

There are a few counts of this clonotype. The DNA for the CDR3 is TGCGCCAGCAGCTTACCGGGCTCAGCGAATGAAAAACTGTTTTTT. It encodes CASSLPGSANEKLFF. The chain carries TRBV5-1 and TRBJ1-4; D is ambiguous. Germline lookup yields CDR1 SGHRS and CDR2 YFSETQ. The CDR3 contains 15 residues. V was shortened by 2 bases and J by 5 bases, with 13 bases between the two germline ends.

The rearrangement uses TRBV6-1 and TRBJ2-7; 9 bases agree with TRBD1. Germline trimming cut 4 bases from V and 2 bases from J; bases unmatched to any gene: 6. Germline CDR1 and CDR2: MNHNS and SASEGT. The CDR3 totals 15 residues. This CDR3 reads CASSGPGQGTYEQYF. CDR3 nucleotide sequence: TGTGCCAGCAGTGGCCCGGGACAGGGAACCTACGAGCAGTACTTC.

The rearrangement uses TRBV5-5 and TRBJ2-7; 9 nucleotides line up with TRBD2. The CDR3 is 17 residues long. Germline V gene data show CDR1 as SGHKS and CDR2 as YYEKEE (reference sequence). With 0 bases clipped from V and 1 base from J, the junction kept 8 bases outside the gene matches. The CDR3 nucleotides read TGTGCCAGCAGCTTGGGGGGCGGGAGGGCCATTTCCTACGAGCAGTACTTC. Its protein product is CASSLGGGRAISYEQYF. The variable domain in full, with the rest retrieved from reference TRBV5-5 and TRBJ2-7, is DAGVTQSPTHLIKTRGQQVTLRCSPISGHKSVSWYQQVLGQGPQFIFQYYEKEERGRGNFPDRFSARQFPNYSSELNVNALLLGDSALYLCASSLGGGRAISYEQYFGPGTRLTVT.

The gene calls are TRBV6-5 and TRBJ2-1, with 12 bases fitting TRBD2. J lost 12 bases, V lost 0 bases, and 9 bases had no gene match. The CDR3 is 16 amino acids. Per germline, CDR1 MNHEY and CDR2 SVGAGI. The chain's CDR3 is CASSYSLAGGSPTQFF. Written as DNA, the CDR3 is TGTGCCAGCAGTTACTCTCTAGCGGGAGGGTCCCCCACGCAGTTCTTC.

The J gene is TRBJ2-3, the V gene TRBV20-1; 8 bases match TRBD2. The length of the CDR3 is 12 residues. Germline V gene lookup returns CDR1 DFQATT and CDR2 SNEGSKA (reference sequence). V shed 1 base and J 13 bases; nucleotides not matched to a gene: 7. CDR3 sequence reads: CSARGREGLKYF. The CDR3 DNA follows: TGCAGTGCTAGAGGACGGGAGGGCCTCAAGTATTTT.

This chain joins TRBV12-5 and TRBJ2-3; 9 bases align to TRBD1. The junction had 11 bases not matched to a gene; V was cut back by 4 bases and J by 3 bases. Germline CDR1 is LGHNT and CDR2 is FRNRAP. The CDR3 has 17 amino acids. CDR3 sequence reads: CASGSDWGQGKTDTQYF. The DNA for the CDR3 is TGTGCTAGTGGTTCCGACTGGGGACAGGGTAAGACAGATACGCAGTATTTT. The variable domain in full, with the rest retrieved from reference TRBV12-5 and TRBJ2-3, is DARVTQTPRHKVTEMGQEVTMRCQPILGHNTVFWYRQTMMQGLELLAYFRNRAPLDDSGMPKDRFSAEMPDATLATLKIQPSEPRDSAVYFCASGSDWGQGKTDTQYFGPGTRLTVL.

CDR3 in amino acids: CASSPNRPSEAFF. The CDR3 DNA reads TGTGCCAGCAGCCCGAACAGGCCTAGCGAAGCTTTCTTT. V and J are TRBV13 and TRBJ1-1; the D gene is possibly TRBD1 (5 bases). The germline CDR1 and CDR2 sequences are PRHDT and FYEKMQ (reference sequence). The CDR3 is 13 amino acids. V gave up 5 bases and J gave up 8 bases, with 15 bases separating them.

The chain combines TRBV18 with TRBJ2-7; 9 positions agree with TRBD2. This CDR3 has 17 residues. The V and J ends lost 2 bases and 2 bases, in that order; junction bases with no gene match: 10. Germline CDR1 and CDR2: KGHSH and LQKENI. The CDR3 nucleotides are TGTGCCAGCTCACCAGACCTAATAGCGGGAGACGCCTACGAGCAGTACTTC. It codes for CASSPDLIAGDAYEQYF.

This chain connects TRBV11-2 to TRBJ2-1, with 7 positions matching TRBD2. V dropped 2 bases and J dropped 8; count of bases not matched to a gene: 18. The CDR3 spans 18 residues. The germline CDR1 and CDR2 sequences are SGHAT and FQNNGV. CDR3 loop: CASSLTYFGAGIGHEQFF. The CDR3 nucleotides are TGTGCCAGCAGCTTAACCTATTTTGGAGCGGGGATCGGCCATGAGCAGTTCTTC.

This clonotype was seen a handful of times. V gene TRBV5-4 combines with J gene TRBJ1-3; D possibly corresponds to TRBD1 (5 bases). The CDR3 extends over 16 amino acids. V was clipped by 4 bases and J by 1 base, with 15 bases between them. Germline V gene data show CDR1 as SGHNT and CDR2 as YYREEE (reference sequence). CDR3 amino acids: CASSTAGSQSGNTIYF. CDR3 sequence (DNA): TGTGCCAGCAGCACCGCAGGGTCCCAATCTGGAAACACCATATATTTT.

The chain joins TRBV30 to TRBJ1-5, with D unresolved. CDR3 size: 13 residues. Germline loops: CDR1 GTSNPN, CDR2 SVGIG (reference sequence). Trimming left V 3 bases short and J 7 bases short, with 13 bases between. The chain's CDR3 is CAWSPGGMQPQHF. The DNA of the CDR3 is TGTGCCTGGAGCCCTGGAGGGATGCAGCCCCAGCATTTT.

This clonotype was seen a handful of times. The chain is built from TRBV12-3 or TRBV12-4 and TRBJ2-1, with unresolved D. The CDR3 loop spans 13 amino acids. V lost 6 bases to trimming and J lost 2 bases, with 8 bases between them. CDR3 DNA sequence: TGTGCCAGCAGCGAGCGCACCTACAATGAGCAGTTCTTC. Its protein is CASSERTYNEQFF.

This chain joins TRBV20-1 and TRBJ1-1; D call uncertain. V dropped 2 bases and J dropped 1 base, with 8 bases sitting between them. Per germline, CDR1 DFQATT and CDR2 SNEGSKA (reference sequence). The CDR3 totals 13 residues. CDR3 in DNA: TGCAGTGCTAGACTCATAAAGAACACTGAAGCTTTCTTT. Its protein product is CSARLIKNTEAFF.

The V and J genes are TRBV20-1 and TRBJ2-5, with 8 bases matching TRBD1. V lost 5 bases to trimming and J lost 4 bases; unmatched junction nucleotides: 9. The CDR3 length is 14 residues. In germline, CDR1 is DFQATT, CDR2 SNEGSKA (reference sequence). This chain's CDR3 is CSAFRTGRVETQYF. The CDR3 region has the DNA TGCAGTGCTTTCCGGACAGGGCGTGTAGAGACCCAGTACTTC.